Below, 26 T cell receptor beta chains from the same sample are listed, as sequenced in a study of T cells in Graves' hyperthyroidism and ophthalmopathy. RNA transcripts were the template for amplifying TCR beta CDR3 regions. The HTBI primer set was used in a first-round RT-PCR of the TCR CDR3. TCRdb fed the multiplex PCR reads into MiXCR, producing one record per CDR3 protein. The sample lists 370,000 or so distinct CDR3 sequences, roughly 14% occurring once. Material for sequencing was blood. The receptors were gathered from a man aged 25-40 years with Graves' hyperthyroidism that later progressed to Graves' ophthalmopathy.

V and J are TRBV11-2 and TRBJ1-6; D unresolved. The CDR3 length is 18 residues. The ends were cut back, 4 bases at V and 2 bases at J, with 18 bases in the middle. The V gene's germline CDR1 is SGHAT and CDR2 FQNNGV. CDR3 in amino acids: CASSSIKGRSPYNSPLHF. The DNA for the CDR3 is TGTGCCAGCAGCTCCATCAAAGGGCGGAGCCCCTATAATTCACCCCTCCACTTT.

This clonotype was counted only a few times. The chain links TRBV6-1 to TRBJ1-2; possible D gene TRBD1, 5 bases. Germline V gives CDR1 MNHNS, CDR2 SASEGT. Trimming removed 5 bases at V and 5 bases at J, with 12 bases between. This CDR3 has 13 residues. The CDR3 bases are TGTGCCAGCAGTAAAGGGACGGATTATGGCTACACCTTC. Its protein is CASSKGTDYGYTF.

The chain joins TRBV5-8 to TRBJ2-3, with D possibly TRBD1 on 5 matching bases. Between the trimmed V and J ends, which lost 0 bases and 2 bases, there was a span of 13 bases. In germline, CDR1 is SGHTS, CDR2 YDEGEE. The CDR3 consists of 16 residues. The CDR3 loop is CASSLVGHRITDTQYF. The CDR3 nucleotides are TGTGCCAGCAGCTTGGTGGGGCACAGAATCACAGATACGCAGTATTTT.

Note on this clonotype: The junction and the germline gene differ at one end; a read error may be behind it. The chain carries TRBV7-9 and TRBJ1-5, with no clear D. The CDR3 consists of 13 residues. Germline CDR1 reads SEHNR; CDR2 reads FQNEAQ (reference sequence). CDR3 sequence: CASSLNSDQPQHF. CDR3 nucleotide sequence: TGTGCCAGCAGCCTGAATAGCGATCAGCCCCAGCATTTT.

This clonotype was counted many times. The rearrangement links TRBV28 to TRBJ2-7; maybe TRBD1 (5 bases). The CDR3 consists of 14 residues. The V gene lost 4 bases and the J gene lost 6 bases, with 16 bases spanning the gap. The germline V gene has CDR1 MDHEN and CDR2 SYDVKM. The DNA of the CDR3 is TGTGCCAGCAGTTCACAGGTCATCGTGGCCGAGCAGTACTTC. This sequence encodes CASSSQVIVAEQYF.

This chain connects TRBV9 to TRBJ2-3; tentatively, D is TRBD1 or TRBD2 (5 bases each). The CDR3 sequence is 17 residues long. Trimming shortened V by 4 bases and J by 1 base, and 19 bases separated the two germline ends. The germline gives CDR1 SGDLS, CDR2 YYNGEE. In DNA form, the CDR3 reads TGTGCCAGCAGCCCCTCCTGGGCGGTGGGGGGCACAGATACGCAGTATTTT. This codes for CASSPSWAVGGTDTQYF.

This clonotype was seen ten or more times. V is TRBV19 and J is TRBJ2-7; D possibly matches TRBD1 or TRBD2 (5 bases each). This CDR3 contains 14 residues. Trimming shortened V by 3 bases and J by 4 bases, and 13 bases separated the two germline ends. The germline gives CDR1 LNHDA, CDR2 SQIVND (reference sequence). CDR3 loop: CASSMGVEAYEQYF. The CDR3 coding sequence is TGTGCCAGTAGTATGGGGGTCGAAGCATACGAGCAGTACTTC.

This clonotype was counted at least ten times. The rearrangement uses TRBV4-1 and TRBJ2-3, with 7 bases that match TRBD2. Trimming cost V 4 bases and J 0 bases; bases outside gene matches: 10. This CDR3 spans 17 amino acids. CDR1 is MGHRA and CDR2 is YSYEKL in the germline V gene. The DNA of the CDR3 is TGCGCCAGCAGCCCTGATGTTGCGGGGGTTAGCACAGATACGCAGTATTTT. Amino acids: CASSPDVAGVSTDTQYF.

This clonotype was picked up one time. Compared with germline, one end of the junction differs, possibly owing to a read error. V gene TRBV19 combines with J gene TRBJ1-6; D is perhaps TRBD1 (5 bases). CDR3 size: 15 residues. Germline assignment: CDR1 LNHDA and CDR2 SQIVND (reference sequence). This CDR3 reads CASVRDRSFNSPLHF. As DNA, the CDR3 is TGTGCCAGCGTCAGAGACAGATCCTTTAATTCACCCCTCCACTTT.

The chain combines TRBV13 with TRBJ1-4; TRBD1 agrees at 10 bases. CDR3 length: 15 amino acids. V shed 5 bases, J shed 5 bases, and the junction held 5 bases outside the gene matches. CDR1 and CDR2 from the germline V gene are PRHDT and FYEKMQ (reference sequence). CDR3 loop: CASSTDRGLNEKLFF. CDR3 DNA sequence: TGTGCCAGCAGCACAGACAGGGGGCTGAATGAAAAACTGTTTTTT.

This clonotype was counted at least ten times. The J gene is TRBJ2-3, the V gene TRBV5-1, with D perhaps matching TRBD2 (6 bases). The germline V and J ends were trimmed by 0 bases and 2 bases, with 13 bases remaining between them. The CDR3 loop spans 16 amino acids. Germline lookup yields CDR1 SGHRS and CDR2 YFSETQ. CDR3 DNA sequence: TGCGCCAGCAGCTTGGGAGCGGGCCACACCACAGATACGCAGTATTTT. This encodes CASSLGAGHTTDTQYF.

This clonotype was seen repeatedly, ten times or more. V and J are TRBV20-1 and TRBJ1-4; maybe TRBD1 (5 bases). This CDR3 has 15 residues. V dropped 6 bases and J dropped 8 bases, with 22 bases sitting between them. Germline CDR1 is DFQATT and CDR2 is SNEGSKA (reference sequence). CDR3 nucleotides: TGCAGTGCCCGAAATCGGAGGGGAGGGTTAGAAAAACTGTTTTTT. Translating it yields CSARNRRGGLEKLFF.

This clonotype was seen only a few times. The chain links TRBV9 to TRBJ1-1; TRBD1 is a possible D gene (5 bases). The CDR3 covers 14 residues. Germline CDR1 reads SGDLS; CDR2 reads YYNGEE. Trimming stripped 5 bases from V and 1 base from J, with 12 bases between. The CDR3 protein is CASRLGTENTEAFF. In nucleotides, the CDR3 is TGTGCCAGCAGACTAGGGACCGAGAACACTGAAGCTTTCTTT.

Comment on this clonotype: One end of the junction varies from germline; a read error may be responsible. CDR3 amino acids: CASSLEGHVLAGGTYNEQFF. The CDR3 DNA sequence: TGCGCCAGCAGCTTGGAGGGACACGTGCTAGCGGGAGGGACCTACAATGAGCAGTTCTTC. The V and J genes are TRBV7-9 and TRBJ2-1; TRBD2 agrees at 12 bases. The CDR3 runs 20 residues. Germline V gene data show CDR1 as SEHNR and CDR2 as FQNEAQ (reference sequence).

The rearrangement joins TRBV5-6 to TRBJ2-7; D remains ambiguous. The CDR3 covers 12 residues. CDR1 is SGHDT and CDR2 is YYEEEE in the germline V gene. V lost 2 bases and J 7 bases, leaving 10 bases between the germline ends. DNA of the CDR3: TGTGCCAGCAGCTTCTATTTGCGGGAGCAGTACTTC. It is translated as CASSFYLREQYF.

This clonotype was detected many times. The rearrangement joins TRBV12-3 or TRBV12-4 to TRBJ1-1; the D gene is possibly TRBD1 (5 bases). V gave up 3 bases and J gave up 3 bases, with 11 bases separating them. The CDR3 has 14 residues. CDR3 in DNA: TGTGCCAGCAGTTTCCCAGGGTACTACACTGAAGCTTTCTTT. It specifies CASSFPGYYTEAFF.

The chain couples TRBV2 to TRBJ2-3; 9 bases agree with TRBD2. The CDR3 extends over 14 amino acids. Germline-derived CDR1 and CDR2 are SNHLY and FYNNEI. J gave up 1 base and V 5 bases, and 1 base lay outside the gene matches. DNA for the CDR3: TGTGCCAGCAGTAGACTAGCGGGCACAGATACGCAGTATTTT. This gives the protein CASSRLAGTDTQYF.

The DNA for the CDR3 is TGCGCCAGCAGCCCCGACAGTAGCTCCTACAATGAGCAGTTCTTC. Translation gives CASSPDSSSYNEQFF. The chain joins TRBV5-1 to TRBJ2-1; tentative D call: TRBD1 (5 bases). The V and J ends lost 4 bases and 0 bases respectively, with 11 bases between them. Per germline, CDR1 SGHRS and CDR2 YFSETQ. CDR3 length equals 15 residues. Combining the CDR3 with reference TRBV5-1 and TRBJ2-1 gives the whole variable domain KAGVTQTPRYLIKTRGQQVTLSCSPISGHRSVSWYQQTPGQGLQFLFEYFSETQRNKGNFPGRFSGRQFSNSRSEMNVSTLELGDSALYLCASSPDSSSYNEQFFGPGTRLTVL.

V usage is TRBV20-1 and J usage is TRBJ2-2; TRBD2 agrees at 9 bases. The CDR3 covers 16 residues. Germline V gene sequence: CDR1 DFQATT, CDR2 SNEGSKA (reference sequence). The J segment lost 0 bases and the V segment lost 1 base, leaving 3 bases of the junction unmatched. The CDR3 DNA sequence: TGCAGTGCTAGAGGAACTAGCGGGCCGAACACCGGGGAGCTGTTTTTT. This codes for CSARGTSGPNTGELFF.

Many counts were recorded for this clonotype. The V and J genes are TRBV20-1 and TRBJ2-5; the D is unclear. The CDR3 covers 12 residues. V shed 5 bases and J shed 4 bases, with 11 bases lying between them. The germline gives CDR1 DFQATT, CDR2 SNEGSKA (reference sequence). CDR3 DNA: TGCAGTGCTTCTCGGCCCGGAGAGACCCAGTACTTC. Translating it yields CSASRPGETQYF.

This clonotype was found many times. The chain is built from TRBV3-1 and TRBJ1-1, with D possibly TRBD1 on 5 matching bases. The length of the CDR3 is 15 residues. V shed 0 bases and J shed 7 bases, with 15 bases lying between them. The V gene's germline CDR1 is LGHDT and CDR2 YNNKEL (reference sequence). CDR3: CASSQESLGVIEAFF. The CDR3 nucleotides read TGTGCCAGCAGCCAAGAAAGTTTAGGGGTCATTGAAGCTTTCTTT.

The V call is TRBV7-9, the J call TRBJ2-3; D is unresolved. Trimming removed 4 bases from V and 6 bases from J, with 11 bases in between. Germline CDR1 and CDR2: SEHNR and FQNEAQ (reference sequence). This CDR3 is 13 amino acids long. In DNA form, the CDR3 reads TGTGCCAGCAGCTCCTGGACGGCGGATACGCAGTATTTT. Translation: CASSSWTADTQYF.

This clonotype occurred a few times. This chain's CDR3 is CASSLAQGGYDYTQYF. The CDR3 DNA reads as TGTGCCAGCAGTTTAGCGCAAGGGGGGTACGACTATACGCAGTATTTT. The rearrangement uses TRBV12-3 or TRBV12-4 and TRBJ2-3, with D perhaps matching TRBD1 or TRBD2 (6 bases each). Trimming stripped 0 bases from V and 7 bases from J, with 17 bases between. This CDR3 is built from 16 residues.

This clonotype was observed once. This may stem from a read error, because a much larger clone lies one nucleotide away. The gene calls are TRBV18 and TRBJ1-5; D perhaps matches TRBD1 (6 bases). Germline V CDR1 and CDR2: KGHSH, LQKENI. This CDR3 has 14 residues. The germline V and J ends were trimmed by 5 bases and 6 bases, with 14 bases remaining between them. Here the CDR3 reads CASSTGQPSQPQHF. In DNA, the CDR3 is TGTGCCAGCTCAACGGGACAACCGAGTCAGCCCCAGCATTTT.

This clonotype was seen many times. The CDR3 nucleotides read TGTGCCAGCAGCCGGGCGGGGGAACGGACTGAAGCTTTCTTT. Translation: CASSRAGERTEAFF. V and J are TRBV6-1 and TRBJ1-1, with D possibly TRBD1 on 5 matching bases. Germline values: CDR1 MNHNS, CDR2 SASEGT. CDR3 length equals 14 residues. The ends were cut back, 6 bases at V and 5 bases at J, with 16 bases in the middle.

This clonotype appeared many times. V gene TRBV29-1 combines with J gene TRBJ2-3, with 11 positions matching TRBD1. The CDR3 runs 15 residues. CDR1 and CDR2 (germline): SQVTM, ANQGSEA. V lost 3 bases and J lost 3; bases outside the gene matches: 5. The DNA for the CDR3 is TGCAGCGTTGAGGCGCGGGACAGGGGGACAGATACGCAGTATTTT. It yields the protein CSVEARDRGTDTQYF.